The rows below give T cell receptor beta chains drawn from one sample of a study of cytomegalovirus exposure and HLA in healthy donors. Assay used: immunoSEQ multiplex PCR; TCRdb lists only in-frame clones, some missing. The table shows tens of thousands of clones, with around 94% occurring only once. Sample: PBMCs. These receptors all come from a woman aged 18-29 years in good health and CMV-seronegative. Both conserved end residues are part of each CDR3. D genes are given only for firm matches. Not every row has a clone size; where given, it reads once, few, many or a size class.

>TRBJ2-7|NA|TRBV5-6|NA
CASSLAYRGLEQYF
TGTGCCAGCAGCTTGGCCTATCGAGGGCTCGAGCAGTACTTC
>TRBJ1-2|TRBD1|TRBV5-5|NA
CASSLEAILGTDHYGYTF
TGTGCCAGCAGCTTGGAGGCGATACTAGGGACAGATCACTATGGCTACACCTTC
>TRBJ2-5|NA|TRBV5-1|once
CASSLGPGEAETQYF
TGCGCCAGCAGCTTGGGACCGGGGGAAGCGGAGACCCAGTACTTC
>TRBJ1-5|NA|TRBV30|NA
CAWSAGGGQPQHF
TGTGCCTGGAGTGCGGGGGGCGGTCAGCCCCAGCATTTT
>TRBJ1-1|NA|TRBV5-4|NA
CASSPYRNTEAFF
TGTGCCAGCAGCCCCTACAGGAACACTGAAGCTTTCTTT
>TRBJ2-7|TRBD1|TRBV27|NA
CASSLRAGTGRSYEQYF
TGTGCCAGCAGTTTACGAGCCGGGACAGGGCGGTCCTACGAGCAGTACTTC
>TRBJ2-1|NA|TRBV5-4|NA
CASEGGANEQFF
TGTGCCAGCGAGGGGGGGGCGAATGAGCAGTTCTTC
>TRBJ1-5|TRBD1|TRBV2|NA
CASSGMTGGLQPQHF
TGTGCCAGCAGTGGGATGACAGGGGGCTTACAGCCCCAGCATTTT
>TRBJ1-1|NA|TRBV27|NA
CASLLGGRKTDEAFF
TGTGCCAGCCTCTTGGGCGGGCGAAAGACGGATGAAGCTTTCTTT
>TRBJ2-1|TRBD1|TRBV5-1|NA
CASSLVVGQGENEQFF
TGCGCCAGCAGCTTGGTGGTCGGACAGGGGGAAAATGAGCAGTTCTTC
>TRBJ2-1|NA|TRBV19|NA
CASSRARGDEQFF
TGTGCCAGTAGCCGGGCCCGCGGGGATGAGCAGTTCTTC
>TRBJ2-1|NA|TRBV6-5|NA
CASTNNNPGYNEQFF
TGTGCCAGCACCAACAACAATCCGGGATACAATGAGCAGTTCTTC
>TRBJ2-7|TRBD2|TRBV9|NA
CASSTTALAGEQYF
TGTGCCAGCAGCACAACGGCACTAGCGGGTGAGCAGTACTTC
>TRBJ1-5|NA|TRBV5-8|NA
CASSPNTERNQPQHF
TGTGCCAGCAGCCCCAACACGGAGCGCAATCAGCCCCAGCATTTT
>TRBJ2-3|NA|TRBV7-2|NA
CASSTLGATVVTDTQYF
TGTGCCAGCAGCACACTGGGTGCTACAGTCGTCACAGATACGCAGTATTTT
>TRBJ1-1|NA|TRBV27|NA
CASSPKRGNTEAFF
TGTGCCAGCTCTCCGAAGCGGGGGAACACTGAAGCTTTCTTT
>TRBJ1-2|TRBD1|TRBV7-2|once
CASRPGQGGHGYTF
TGTGCCAGCAGACCCGGACAGGGGGGTCATGGCTACACCTTC
>TRBJ1-1|NA|TRBV2|NA
CASSEAGPTEAFF
TGTGCCAGCAGTGAAGCGGGCCCCACTGAAGCTTTCTTT
>TRBJ1-2|TRBD1|TRBV7-9|NA
CASSSQGPLPYGYTF
TGTGCCAGCAGCTCACAGGGGCCCCTTCCCTATGGCTACACCTTC
>TRBJ2-2|TRBD2|TRBV7-9|once
CASSLAGTSGKYTGELFF
TGTGCCAGCAGCTTAGCTGGGACTAGCGGGAAATACACCGGGGAGCTGTTTTTT
>TRBJ2-3|TRBD2|TRBV2|NA
CASSVRGGGAQYF
TGTGCCAGCAGTGTGCGGGGGGGCGGGGCGCAGTATTTT
>TRBJ1-2|NA|TRBV5-4|few
CASSLGREPTF
TGTGCCAGCAGCTTGGGGCGGGAACCCACCTTC
>TRBJ2-5|TRBD2|TRBV9|NA
CASSVGGGLQETQYF
TGTGCCAGCAGCGTGGGCGGGGGGCTTCAAGAGACCCAGTACTTC
>TRBJ1-4|TRBD1|TRBV18|NA
CASSPQDRVVEKLFF
TGTGCCAGCTCACCTCAGGACAGGGTTGTTGAAAAACTGTTTTTT
>TRBJ2-7|NA|TRBV18|NA
CASSQGGTHGEEQYF
TGTGCCAGCTCACAGGGGGGGACACATGGGGAGGAGCAGTACTTC
>TRBJ1-2|NA|TRBV30|NA
CAWIRTGSRKANYGYTF
TGTGCCTGGATTAGAACAGGCAGCCGGAAAGCTAACTATGGCTACACCTTC
>TRBJ2-7|TRBD1|TRBV10-3|NA
CAISVTGPKSYEQYF
TGTGCCATCAGTGTGACAGGGCCGAAATCCTACGAGCAGTACTTC
>TRBJ1-5|TRBD1|TRBV7-2|NA
CASSLDRGQVQPQHF
TGTGCCAGCAGCTTAGACAGGGGGCAAGTCCAGCCCCAGCATTTT
>TRBJ1-2|TRBD1|TRBV7-9|NA
CASSLPDRGGGYTF
TGTGCCAGCAGCCTTCCCGACAGGGGAGGCGGCTACACCTTC
>TRBJ1-4|NA|TRBV19|NA
CASRIGEKLFF
TGTGCCAGTAGAATTGGCGAAAAACTGTTTTTT
>TRBJ1-2|TRBD1|TRBV28|NA
CASSHAGTDSYGYTF
TGTGCCAGCAGCCACGCCGGGACAGACTCCTATGGCTACACCTTC
>TRBJ2-3|TRBD2|TRBV28|NA
CASSPLAGTDTQYF
TGTGCCAGCAGTCCCCTAGCGGGTACAGATACGCAGTATTTT
>TRBJ2-7|NA|TRBV28|few
CASRQYYEQYF
TGTGCCAGCAGGCAGTACTACGAGCAGTACTTC
>TRBJ2-2|TRBD1|TRBV27|NA
CASSPTDTRDRVRTGELFF
TGTGCCAGCAGTCCGACAGACACACGGGACAGGGTACGAACCGGGGAGCTGTTTTTT
>TRBJ1-1|NA|TRBV30|NA
CAWSVRGSVAGIMNTEAFF
TGTGCCTGGAGTGTACGAGGGTCCGTCGCGGGAATCATGAACACTGAAGCTTTCTTT
>TRBJ1-1|NA|TRBV6-5|NA
CASSYSGAGTEAFF
TGTGCCAGCAGTTACTCGGGGGCTGGGACTGAAGCTTTCTTT
>TRBJ2-7|TRBD2|TRBV19|NA
CASSLSSGEFYEQYF
TGTGCCAGTAGTCTTTCTAGCGGGGAGTTCTACGAGCAGTACTTC
>TRBJ2-7|NA|TRBV28|NA
CASSLPPPGNEQYF
TGTGCCAGCAGTTTACCTCCCCCAGGGAACGAGCAGTACTTC
>TRBJ1-5|NA|TRBV28|NA
CASSSHNQPQHF
TGTGCCAGCAGTTCACACAATCAGCCCCAGCATTTT
>TRBJ1-2|NA|TRBV6-5|NA
CASSYSGRRGYTF
TGTGCCAGCAGTTACTCGGGGAGGCGAGGCTACACCTTC
>TRBJ1-2|TRBD1|TRBV6-5|once
CASSYSGQGGYGYSF
TGTGCCAGCAGTTACTCGGGACAGGGAGGCTATGGCTACTCCTTC
>TRBJ1-6|TRBD1|TRBV5-1|NA
CASSLTLLGQGNSPLHF
TGCGCCAGCAGCTTGACCTTACTGGGACAGGGTAATTCACCCCTCCACTTT
>TRBJ2-5|TRBD1|TRBV18|NA
CASSPLDRAIQETQYF
TGTGCCAGCTCACCGCTCGACAGGGCCATCCAAGAGACCCAGTACTTC
>TRBJ2-2|TRBD2|TRBV4-1|NA
CASSQEGSGGASDGELFF
TGCGCCAGCAGCCAAGAGGGAAGCGGGGGGGCATCGGACGGGGAGCTGTTTTTT
>TRBJ2-5|TRBD2|TRBV5-5|NA
CASSLLAGGLGETQYF
TGTGCCAGCAGCTTGCTAGCGGGGGGGCTGGGAGAGACCCAGTACTTC
>TRBJ1-2|TRBD1|TRBV5-6|NA
CASSFGRDRGPYGYTF
TGTGCCAGCAGCTTTGGCCGGGACAGGGGGCCGTATGGCTACACCTTC
>TRBJ1-1|TRBD1|TRBV7-2|NA
CASSPRLGQAKKGTEAFF
TGTGCCAGCAGCCCCAGGTTGGGACAGGCCAAAAAAGGCACTGAAGCTTTCTTT
>TRBJ1-5|NA|TRBV6-1|NA
CASSDRDLRGPQHF
TGTGCCAGCAGTGATAGGGACCTGCGGGGTCCCCAGCATTTT
>TRBJ2-5|NA|TRBV18|NA
CASSPRSTAGIETQYF
TGTGCCAGCTCACCACGGAGTACGGCGGGAATAGAGACCCAGTACTTC
>TRBJ1-1|TRBD1|TRBV19|NA
CASRPGQGGSTEAFF
TGTGCCAGTAGACCAGGACAGGGGGGCAGCACTGAAGCTTTCTTT
>TRBJ1-1|TRBD1|TRBV29-1|NA
CSSSGTGYSAEAFF
TGCAGCTCGTCCGGGACAGGATATTCGGCTGAAGCTTTCTTT
>TRBJ2-1|NA|TRBV7-2|NA
CASSPGGRTYNEQFF
TGTGCCAGCAGCCCCGGAGGTAGGACCTACAATGAGCAGTTCTTC
>TRBJ1-6|NA|TRBV21-1|NA
CASSPDPHLSPLHF
TGTGCCAGCAGCCCTGATCCTCACTTGTCACCCCTCCACTTT